Presented here are 20 T cell receptor beta chains from one specimen sequenced in a study of OX40 agonist ivuxolimab in advanced cancers. TCRdb's copy holds only in-frame clones and misses some; the assay was immunoSEQ multiplex PCR. Among approximately 70,000 clones listed, roughly 83% were seen once. The sample here was CD4+ or CD8+ T cells sorted from blood, taken in a trial of the OX40 agonist ivuxolimab. Every receptor here comes from an adult with an advanced solid tumor such as melanoma, head and neck, liver or kidney cancer.

This clone was seen only once. The chain employs TRBV11-1 and TRBJ1-3; no definite D call. The germline V gene has CDR1 SGHAT and CDR2 FQDESV (reference sequence). The CDR3 extends over 14 amino acids. V was pared by 1 base and J by 2 bases, with 6 bases between. The CDR3 loop is CASSLGSTGNTIYF. DNA for the CDR3: TGTGCCAGCAGCTTAGGATCGACTGGAAACACCATATATTTT. Full variable domain (rest looked up from reference TRBV11-1 and TRBJ1-3): EAEVAQSPRYKITEKSQAVAFWCDPISGHATLYWYRQILGQGPELLVQFQDESVVDDSQLPKDRFSAERLKGVDSTLKIQPAELGDSAMYLCASSLGSTGNTIYFGEGSWLTVV.

The chain has TRBV19 and TRBJ2-7; D is perhaps TRBD1 (6 bases). V was clipped by 10 bases and J by 6 bases, with 13 bases between them. This CDR3 comprises 11 residues. The germline gives CDR1 LNHDA, CDR2 SQIVND (reference sequence). CDR3 in amino acids: CATKGVGEQYF. The CDR3 DNA sequence: TGTGCCACCAAGGGGGTGGGCGAGCAGTACTTC.

The chain recombines TRBV5-5 with TRBJ2-7; 9 nucleotides match TRBD1. Germline V lookup: CDR1 SGHKS, CDR2 YYEKEE (reference sequence). The CDR3 is 15 residues long. V shed 2 bases, J shed 2 bases, and the junction held 5 bases outside the gene matches. DNA for the CDR3: TGTGCCAGCAGCTTATCCGGGACAGGGACCTACGAGCAGTACTTC. Translated, it gives CASSLSGTGTYEQYF.

In this sample, this clone turned up once. The V gene is TRBV4-2, the J gene TRBJ2-6; D is possibly TRBD2 (5 bases). The V end lost 4 bases, the J end lost 0 bases, and 10 bases lay between the germline ends. Per germline, CDR1 LGHNA and CDR2 YNFKEQ. The CDR3 consists of 16 residues. The CDR3 DNA reads TGTGCCAGCAGCCCCGAGGGAATCTCTGGGGCCAACGTCCTGACTTTC. It encodes CASSPEGISGANVLTF.

The chain is built from TRBV18 and TRBJ2-3; unclear D gene. This CDR3 contains 11 residues. Deletions cut 8 bases from V and 2 bases from J, with 5 bases between. From germline, CDR1 is KGHSH and CDR2 LQKENI. In DNA form, the CDR3 reads TGTGCCAGCACGCTCACAGATACGCAGTATTTT. As protein: CASTLTDTQYF.

The chain uses TRBV6-1 and TRBJ1-1; D unresolved. CDR1 is MNHNS and CDR2 is SASEGT in the germline V gene. Trimming removed 8 bases at V and 1 base at J, with 17 bases between. The CDR3 spans 15 residues. CDR3 loop: CASRSKEPGNTEAFF. CDR3 nucleotide sequence: TGTGCCAGCCGGTCGAAGGAACCTGGGAACACTGAAGCTTTCTTT.

CDR3 protein: CASSPSTAAETQYF. The CDR3 coding sequence is TGTGCCAGCAGCCCATCGACAGCCGCGGAGACCCAGTACTTC. The V and J genes are TRBV7-7 and TRBJ2-5, with D possibly matching TRBD1 (5 bases). Trimming left V 5 bases short and J 5 bases short, with 15 bases between. The germline gives CDR1 SSHAT, CDR2 FNYEAQ (reference sequence). The CDR3 has 14 residues. Full variable domain (outside the CDR3, taken from reference TRBV7-7 and TRBJ2-5): GAGVSQSPRYKVTKRGQDVTLRCDPISSHATLYWYQQALGQGPEFLTYFNYEAQPDKSGLPSDRFSAERPEGSISTLTIQRTEQRDSAMYRCASSPSTAAETQYFGPGTRLLVL.

The chain couples TRBV5-6 to TRBJ1-4; 11 nucleotides match TRBD1. The CDR3 sequence is 15 residues long. Germline-derived CDR1 and CDR2 are SGHDT and YYEEEE. The J segment lost 8 bases and the V segment lost 2 bases, leaving 5 bases of the junction unmatched. CDR3 nucleotide sequence: TGTGCCAGCAGCTTACCGGGACAGGGGGTGGAAAAACTGTTTTTT. Protein: CASSLPGQGVEKLFF. Full variable domain (remainder filled in from reference TRBV5-6 and TRBJ1-4): DAGVTQSPTHLIKTRGQQVTLRCSPKSGHDTVSWYQQALGQGPQFIFQYYEEEERQRGNFPDRFSGHQFPNYSSELNVNALLLGDSALYLCASSLPGQGVEKLFFGSGTQLSVL.

This clone has a handful of counts. CDR3 in DNA: TGTGCCAGCAGCCATTATATCCGGGCGGGGGGAAAGGCTGGGGCCAACGTCCTGACTTTC. Its translation: CASSHYIRAGGKAGANVLTF. This chain joins TRBV13 and TRBJ2-6; 8 bases line up with TRBD2. CDR1 and CDR2 from the germline V gene are PRHDT and FYEKMQ (reference sequence). The CDR3 contains 20 residues. The junction had 17 bases not matched to a gene; V was cut back by 5 bases and J by 2 bases.

The rearrangement links TRBV7-9 to TRBJ1-5; a possible D gene is TRBD1 (6 bases). Germline V CDR1 and CDR2: SEHNR, FQNEAQ (reference sequence). V shed 5 bases and J shed 4 bases, with 15 bases lying between them. The CDR3 has 15 amino acids. The CDR3 DNA reads TGTGCCAGCAGCCCCCCGGACAGTGGTAATCAGCCCCAGCATTTT. Protein: CASSPPDSGNQPQHF. The full variable domain, in which reference TRBV7-9 and TRBJ1-5 provide the parts outside the CDR3, is DTGVSQNPRHKITKRGQNVTFRCDPISEHNRLYWYRQTLGQGPEFLTYFQNEAQLEKSRLLSDRFSAERPKGSFSTLEIQRTEQGDSAMYLCASSPPDSGNQPQHFGDGTRLSIL.

The V and J genes are TRBV7-6 and TRBJ2-7; D unclear. This CDR3 comprises 12 residues. Germline V CDR1 and CDR2: SGHVS, FNYEAQ. V was trimmed by 5 bases and J by 4 bases, leaving 9 bases between them. In DNA, the CDR3 is TGTGCCAGCAGCCCCACCGGATACGAGCAGTACTTC. It is translated as CASSPTGYEQYF.

CDR3 nucleotides: TGTGCCAGCAGCCAATCATTAACAGGGCTAACCTCAACTAATGAAAAACTGTTTTTT. Translation gives CASSQSLTGLTSTNEKLFF. The chain has TRBV9 and TRBJ1-4; TRBD1 is a possible D gene (6 bases). Germline CDR1 and CDR2: SGDLS and YYNGEE. V dropped 4 bases and J dropped 0 bases, with 22 bases sitting between them. The CDR3 covers 19 residues.

In nucleotides, the CDR3 is TGTGCCAGTAGTGTGGGAGAAAACATTCAGTACTTC. Protein: CASSVGENIQYF. The chain has TRBV28 and TRBJ2-4, with a possible D match to TRBD2 (5 bases). The ends were cut back, 9 bases at V and 5 bases at J, with 11 bases in the middle. The CDR3 spans 12 residues. Germline V gene lookup returns CDR1 MDHEN and CDR2 SYDVKM.

This clone came up a few times. V gene TRBV28 combines with J gene TRBJ1-1, with 7 positions matching TRBD1. The length of the CDR3 is 14 residues. The V segment lost 5 bases and the J segment 7 bases; nucleotides outside the gene matches: 10. In germline, CDR1 is MDHEN, CDR2 SYDVKM. This chain's CDR3 is CASSRYQGVNEAFF. The CDR3 DNA reads TGTGCCAGCAGTCGCTATCAGGGGGTAAATGAAGCTTTCTTT.

The J gene is TRBJ2-6, the V gene TRBV29-1, with 8 bases that match TRBD2. The germline V gene has CDR1 SQVTM and CDR2 ANQGSEA. The CDR3 is 14 residues long. Losses at the gene ends were 5 bases for V and 4 bases for J; bases not matched to a gene: 4. The DNA of the CDR3 is TGCAGCGTTTTGCGGGGGGCCGGGGCCAACGTCCTGACTTTC. Its protein product is CSVLRGAGANVLTF.

The rearrangement uses TRBV5-1 and TRBJ2-7, with 8 bases identical to TRBD1. Trimming at V came to 5 bases and at J to 0 bases, leaving 22 bases not matched to a gene. Germline CDR1 SGHRS, CDR2 YFSETQ. The CDR3 has 20 amino acids. This CDR3 reads CASRGQDVFQSVSGSYEQYF. CDR3 DNA sequence: TGCGCCAGCAGGGGACAGGACGTTTTCCAATCTGTTTCTGGCTCCTACGAGCAGTACTTC.

This rearrangement joins TRBV11-1 to TRBJ1-5, with 8 bases fitting TRBD1. With V trimmed by 9 bases and J by 2 bases, 3 bases remained unmatched. The CDR3 is made up of 13 amino acids. From germline, CDR1 is SGHAT and CDR2 FQDESV (reference sequence). CDR3 sequence: CASLDRGNQPQHF. The CDR3 nucleotides are TGTGCCAGTCTGGACAGGGGCAATCAGCCCCAGCATTTT.

This chain uses TRBV18 with TRBJ1-6, with a weak D call TRBD1 (6 bases). V lost 2 bases and J 9 bases, leaving 14 bases between the germline ends. From germline, CDR1 is KGHSH and CDR2 LQKENI. The CDR3 is 15 residues long. CDR3 in amino acids: CASSPGTGSVSPLHF. The CDR3 nucleotides are TGTGCCAGCTCACCAGGAACAGGGTCGGTTTCACCCCTCCACTTT.

This clone has just one count. The rearrangement joins TRBV29-1 to TRBJ1-2; no reliable D call. Germline V CDR1 and CDR2: SQVTM, ANQGSEA. Trimming shortened V by 5 bases and J by 2 bases, and 12 bases separated the two germline ends. The CDR3 contains 13 residues. The chain's CDR3 is CSVRASINYGYTF. CDR3 DNA sequence: TGCAGCGTTCGCGCCTCAATAAACTATGGCTACACCTTC.

V and J are TRBV28 and TRBJ2-7; TRBD2 aligns across 8 bases. Germline CDR1 MDHEN, CDR2 SYDVKM. The CDR3 runs 16 residues. Losses at the gene ends were 1 base for V and 0 bases for J; bases not matched to a gene: 5. CDR3 loop: CASSLYLRGVSYEQYF. CDR3 bases: TGTGCCAGCAGTTTATACTTGCGGGGGGTCTCCTACGAGCAGTACTTC.